This T cell receptor beta chain emerged from a study of cytomegalovirus exposure and HLA in healthy donors. The CDR3 runs to 16 residues. Germline V lookup: CDR1 MNHEY, CDR2 SVGAGI. The junction had 8 bases not matched to a gene; V was cut back by 0 bases and J by 7 bases. Primers: 60 Vbeta forward and 13 Jbeta reverse. Sequencing was performed with immunoSEQ multiplex PCR; in TCRdb, only in-frame clones are kept and a portion is missing. The data contain about 94,000 clones, 79% of them seen just once; the ten biggest clones take up approximately 3.6%. The sequenced material came from PBMCs. This sequence was found in a woman between 40 and 55 years old in good health and CMV-seronegative. This chain uses TRBV6-5 with TRBJ1-4; TRBD1 aligns across 7 bases. The CDR3 nucleotides read TGTGCCAGCAGTTACTCAAACAGGGGAGCGGCTGAAAAACTGTTTTTT. Its translation: CASSYSNRGAAEKLFF.